This entry concerns a single TCR beta chain. What it binds is not known. Making use of molecular barcodes, quantitative 5'-RACE generated TCR beta libraries. MiXCR was run by TCRdb on the 5' RACE reads, yielding one entry per CDR3 protein. Of about 100,000 distinct CDR3 sequences listed, 24% are singletons. The record originates from a study of CD8 T cells in ankylosing spondylitis. Study-level findings and limits: About 8 highly homologous variants made up a TCR beta motif, and this motif appeared characteristic of ankylosing spondylitis blood. Reactive arthritis synovial fluid and blood previously showed some of these motif variants. Enrichment of disease-linked clones was reportedly significant in matched ankylosing spondylitis synovial fluid.

V gave up 10 bases and J gave up 8 bases; unmatched junction bases: 6. Germline V CDR1 and CDR2: SEHNR, FQNEAQ (reference sequence). The CDR3 has 12 residues. The source material was synovial fluid, either unsorted or a sorted T cell fraction (not recorded which). The receptor was derived from a male donor with ankylosing spondylitis. The chain couples TRBV7-9 to TRBJ2-1; 9 nucleotides align to TRBD2. The CDR3 bases are TGTGCCACCGGGACTAGCATGGATGAGCAGTTCTTC. Its translation: CATGTSMDEQFF.